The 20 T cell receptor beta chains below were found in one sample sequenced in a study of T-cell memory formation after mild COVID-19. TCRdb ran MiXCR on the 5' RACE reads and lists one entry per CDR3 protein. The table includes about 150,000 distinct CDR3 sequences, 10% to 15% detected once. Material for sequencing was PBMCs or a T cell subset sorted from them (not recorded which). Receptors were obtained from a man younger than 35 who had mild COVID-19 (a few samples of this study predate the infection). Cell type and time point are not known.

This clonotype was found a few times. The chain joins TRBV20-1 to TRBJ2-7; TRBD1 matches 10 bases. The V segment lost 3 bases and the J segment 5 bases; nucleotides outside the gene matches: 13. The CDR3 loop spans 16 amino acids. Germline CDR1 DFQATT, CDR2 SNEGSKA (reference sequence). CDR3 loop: CSASSSGTGDFHEQYV. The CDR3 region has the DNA TGCAGTGCTAGTAGTTCCGGGACAGGGGATTTCCACGAGCAGTACGTC.

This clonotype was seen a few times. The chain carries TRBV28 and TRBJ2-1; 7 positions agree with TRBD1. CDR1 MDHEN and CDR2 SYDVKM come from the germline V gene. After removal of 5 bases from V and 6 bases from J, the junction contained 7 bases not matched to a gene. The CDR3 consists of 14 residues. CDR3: CASSGAAGGNEQFF. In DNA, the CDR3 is TGTGCCAGCAGTGGGGCCGCAGGGGGCAATGAGCAGTTCTTC. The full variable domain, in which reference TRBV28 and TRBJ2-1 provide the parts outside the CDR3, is DVKVTQSSRYLVKRTGEKVFLECVQDMDHENMFWYRQDPGLGLRLIYFSYDVKMKEKGDIPEGYSVSREKKERFSLILESASTNQTSMYLCASSGAAGGNEQFFGPGTRLTVL.

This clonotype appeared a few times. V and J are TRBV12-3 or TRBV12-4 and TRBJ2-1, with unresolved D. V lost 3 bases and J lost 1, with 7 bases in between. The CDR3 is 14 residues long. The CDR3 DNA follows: TGTGCCAGCAGTTTCCGACGATCCTACAATGAGCAGTTCTTC. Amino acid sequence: CASSFRRSYNEQFF.

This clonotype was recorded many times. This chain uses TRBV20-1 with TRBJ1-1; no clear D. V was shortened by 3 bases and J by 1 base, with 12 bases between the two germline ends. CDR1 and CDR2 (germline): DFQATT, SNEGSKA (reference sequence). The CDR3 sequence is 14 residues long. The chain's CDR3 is CSASSSGRNTEAFF. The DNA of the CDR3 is TGCAGTGCTAGCTCCTCGGGCCGGAACACTGAAGCTTTCTTT.

The CDR3 DNA reads as TGTGCCAGCAGCTGGGCGGTGTGGGGGTCGACTGAGCAGTTCTTC. Amino acid sequence: CASSWAVWGSTEQFF. The V call is TRBV11-2, the J call TRBJ2-1, with D perhaps TRBD1 or TRBD2 (5 bases each). Trimming pared 4 bases from V and 9 bases from J, leaving 19 bases between. This CDR3 contains 15 residues. Germline V gene lookup returns CDR1 SGHAT and CDR2 FQNNGV.

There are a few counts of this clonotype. CDR3 in amino acids: CATSDSYGYTF. The CDR3 nucleotides read TGTGCCACCAGTGATTCATATGGCTACACCTTC. V usage is TRBV24-1 and J usage is TRBJ1-2; D gene unclear. Germline V gene lookup returns CDR1 KGHDR and CDR2 SFDVKD. V lost 2 bases, J lost 5 bases, and 2 bases lay in between. The CDR3 extends over 11 amino acids.

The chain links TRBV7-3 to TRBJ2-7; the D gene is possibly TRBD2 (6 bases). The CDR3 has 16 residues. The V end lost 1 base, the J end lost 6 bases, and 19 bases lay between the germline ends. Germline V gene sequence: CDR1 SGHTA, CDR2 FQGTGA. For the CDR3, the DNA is TGTGCCAGCAGCTTAAGCCTAGCGCCGGGATATGCCGAGCAGTACTTC. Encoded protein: CASSLSLAPGYAEQYF. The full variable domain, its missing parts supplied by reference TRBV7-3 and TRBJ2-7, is GAGVSQTPSNKVTEKGKYVELRCDPISGHTALYWYRQSLGQGPEFLIYFQGTGAADDSGLPNDRFFAVRPEGSVSTLKIQRTERGDSAVYLCASSLSLAPGYAEQYFGPGTRLTVT.

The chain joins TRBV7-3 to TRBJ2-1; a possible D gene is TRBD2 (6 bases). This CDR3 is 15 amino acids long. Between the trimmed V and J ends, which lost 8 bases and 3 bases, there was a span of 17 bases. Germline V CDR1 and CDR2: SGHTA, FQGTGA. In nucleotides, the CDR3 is TGTGCCAGCGCCTCCCTTGGGGGAGGCTACAATGAGCAGTTCTTC. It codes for CASASLGGGYNEQFF.

The CDR3 loop reads CASSQGSGGNYEQYF. In DNA form, the CDR3 reads TGCGCCAGCAGCCAAGGCAGCGGGGGGAACTACGAGCAGTACTTC. This chain links TRBV4-3 with TRBJ2-7; 9 bases fit TRBD2. Germline CDR1 reads LGHNA; CDR2 reads YSLEER. The length of the CDR3 is 15 residues. V dropped 1 base and J dropped 3; count of bases not matched to a gene: 4.

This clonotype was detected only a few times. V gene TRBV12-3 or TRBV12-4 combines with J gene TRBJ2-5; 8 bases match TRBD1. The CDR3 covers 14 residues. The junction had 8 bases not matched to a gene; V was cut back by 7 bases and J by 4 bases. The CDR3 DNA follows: TGTGCCAGCAAAGGACAGGGCCCTTCAGAGACCCAGTACTTC. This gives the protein CASKGQGPSETQYF.

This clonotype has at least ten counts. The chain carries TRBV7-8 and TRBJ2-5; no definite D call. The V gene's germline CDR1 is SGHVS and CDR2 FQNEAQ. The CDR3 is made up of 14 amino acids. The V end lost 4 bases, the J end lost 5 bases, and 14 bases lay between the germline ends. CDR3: CASSSKKQVETQYF. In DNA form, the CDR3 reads TGTGCCAGCAGCTCCAAGAAACAAGTGGAGACCCAGTACTTC. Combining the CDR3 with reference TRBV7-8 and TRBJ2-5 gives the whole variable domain GAGVSQSPRYKVAKRGQDVALRCDPISGHVSLFWYQQALGQGPEFLTYFQNEAQLDKSGLPSDRFFAERPEGSVSTLKIQRTQQEDSAVYLCASSSKKQVETQYFGPGTRLLVL.

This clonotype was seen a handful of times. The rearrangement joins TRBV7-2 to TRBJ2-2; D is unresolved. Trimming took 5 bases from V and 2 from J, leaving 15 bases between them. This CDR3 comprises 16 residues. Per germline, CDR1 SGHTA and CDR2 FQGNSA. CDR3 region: CASSPRRRTNTGELFF. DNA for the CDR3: TGTGCCAGCAGCCCACGACGGCGAACAAACACCGGGGAGCTGTTTTTT.

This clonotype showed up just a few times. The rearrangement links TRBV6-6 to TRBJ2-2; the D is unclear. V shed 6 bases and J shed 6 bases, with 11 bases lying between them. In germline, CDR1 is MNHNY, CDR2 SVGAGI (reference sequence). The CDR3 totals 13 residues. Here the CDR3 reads CASSPTVAGELFF. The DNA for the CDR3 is TGTGCCAGCAGCCCCACCGTTGCCGGGGAGCTGTTTTTT.

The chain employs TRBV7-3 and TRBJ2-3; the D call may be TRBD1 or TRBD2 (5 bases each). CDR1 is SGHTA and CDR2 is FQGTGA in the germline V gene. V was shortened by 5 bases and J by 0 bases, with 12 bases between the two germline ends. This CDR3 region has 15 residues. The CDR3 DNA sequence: TGTGCCAGCAGCCCCGGGACCCCTAGCACAGATACGCAGTATTTT. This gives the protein CASSPGTPSTDTQYF.

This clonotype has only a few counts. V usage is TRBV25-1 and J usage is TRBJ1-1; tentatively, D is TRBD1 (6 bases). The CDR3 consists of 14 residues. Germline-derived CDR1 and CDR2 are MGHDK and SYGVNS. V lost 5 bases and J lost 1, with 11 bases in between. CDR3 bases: TGTGCCAGCAGTCCCGCAGGGGAGAACACTGAAGCTTTCTTT. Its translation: CASSPAGENTEAFF. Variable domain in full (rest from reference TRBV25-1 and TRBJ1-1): EADIYQTPRYLVIGTGKKITLECSQTMGHDKMYWYQQDPGMELHLIHYSYGVNSTEKGDLSSESTVSRIRTEHFPLTLESARPSHTSQYLCASSPAGENTEAFFGQGTRLTVV.

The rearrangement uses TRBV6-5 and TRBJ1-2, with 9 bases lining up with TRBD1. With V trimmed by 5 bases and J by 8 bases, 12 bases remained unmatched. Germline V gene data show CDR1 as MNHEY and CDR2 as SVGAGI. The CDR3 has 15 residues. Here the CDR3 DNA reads TGTGCCAGCAGTAGATCCGGGACAGGGAATAACGGCTACACCTTC. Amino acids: CASSRSGTGNNGYTF.

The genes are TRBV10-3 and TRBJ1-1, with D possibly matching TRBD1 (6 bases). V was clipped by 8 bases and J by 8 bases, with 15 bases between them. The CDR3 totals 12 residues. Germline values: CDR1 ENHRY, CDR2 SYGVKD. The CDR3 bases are TGTGCCATCTACCCGGGACAAGGGGAAGCTTTCTTT. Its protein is CAIYPGQGEAFF.

CDR3 DNA: TGTGCCAGCCTCCAATCTGGAAACACCATATATTTT. This gives the protein CASLQSGNTIYF. The rearrangement uses TRBV6-6 and TRBJ1-3, with D unresolved. V lost 8 bases and J 1 base, leaving 6 bases between the germline ends. Per germline, CDR1 MNHNY and CDR2 SVGAGI (reference sequence). This CDR3 spans 12 amino acids.

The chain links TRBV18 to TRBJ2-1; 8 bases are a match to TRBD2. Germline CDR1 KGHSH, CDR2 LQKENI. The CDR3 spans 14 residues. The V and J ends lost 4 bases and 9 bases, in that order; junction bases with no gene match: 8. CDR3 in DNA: TGTGCCAGCTCACGCCCCGGGGGGGTATTTGAGCAGTTCTTC. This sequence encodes CASSRPGGVFEQFF.

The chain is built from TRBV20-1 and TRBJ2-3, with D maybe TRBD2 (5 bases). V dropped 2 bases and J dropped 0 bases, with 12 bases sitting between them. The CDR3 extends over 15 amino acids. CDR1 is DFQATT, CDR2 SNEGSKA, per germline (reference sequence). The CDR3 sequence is CSARPPDFSTDTQYF. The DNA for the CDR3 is TGCAGTGCTAGACCCCCGGACTTTAGCACAGATACGCAGTATTTT.